This T cell receptor (beta chain) was observed in a study of OX40 agonist ivuxolimab in advanced cancers. Study results and limitations: In the expanded peripheral T cells, antigen specificity was never determined.

Germline CDR1 reads SEHNR; CDR2 reads FQNEAQ (reference sequence). CDR3 size: 14 residues. Trimming shortened V by 6 bases and J by 4 bases, and 15 bases separated the two germline ends. With regard to this clone: Its target is not known.

Using immunoSEQ multiplex PCR, the repertoire was profiled, and TCRdb retains in-frame clones only, with some absent. The data show approximately 66,000 clones, with 85% to 90% seen just once and 1% to 1.5% held by the top ten. The chain is built from TRBV7-9 and TRBJ1-1; unclear D gene. The clonotype comes from an adult with an advanced solid tumor such as melanoma, head and neck, liver or kidney cancer. Sequencing used CD4+ or CD8+ T cells sorted from blood, obtained in a trial of the OX40 agonist ivuxolimab. CDR3 residues: CASRTDPGGTEAFF. The CDR3 coding sequence is TGTGCCAGCAGGACGGATCCTGGAGGCACTGAAGCTTTCTTT.